These 12 T cell receptor beta chains came from one sample sequenced in a study of blood T cell repertoires in COVID-19. Only in-frame clones appear in the TCRdb table, and some are missing; sequencing was by immunoSEQ multiplex PCR. The profile covers approximately 100,000 clones, with roughly 90% appearing a single time and 0.85% to 1% taken by the ten largest. Sequencing was performed on peripheral blood. The source of these receptors is a man in his 60s with acute or convalescent COVID-19.

This clone was seen just once. The CDR3 protein is CASSPTGGNQPQHF. The CDR3 bases are TGTGCCAGCTCCCCAACAGGGGGCAATCAGCCCCAGCATTTT. The chain recombines TRBV18 with TRBJ1-5, with 7 nucleotides matching TRBD1. With V trimmed by 6 bases and J by 2 bases, 4 bases remained unmatched. Germline assignment: CDR1 KGHSH and CDR2 LQKENI. The CDR3 spans 14 residues.

The chain has TRBV6-5 and TRBJ2-7, with a possible D match to TRBD1 (5 bases). This CDR3 is 14 amino acids long. V was shortened by 6 bases and J by 7 bases, with 19 bases between the two germline ends. Germline assignment: CDR1 MNHEY and CDR2 SVGAGI. The CDR3 nucleotides read TGTGCCAGCAGCCTAAACTTCAGGGTACGAGAGCAGTACGTC. It translates to CASSLNFRVREQYV.

This clone occurred once. V gene TRBV28 combines with J gene TRBJ2-7, with a weak D call TRBD2 (5 bases). CDR3 size: 13 residues. CDR1 MDHEN and CDR2 SYDVKM come from the germline V gene. The V end was cut by 7 bases, the J end by 2 bases, with 12 bases between. The CDR3 sequence is CASTPGGPYEQYF. The CDR3 DNA follows: TGTGCCAGCACCCCCGGCGGGCCCTACGAGCAGTACTTC.

The gene calls are TRBV5-1 and TRBJ2-1, with 8 positions matching TRBD2. With V trimmed by 0 bases and J by 7 bases, 12 bases remained unmatched. Germline CDR1 SGHRS, CDR2 YFSETQ. CDR3 length: 17 residues. CDR3 region: CASSLVGSGKWGNEQFF. The CDR3, as DNA: TGCGCCAGCAGCTTGGTTGGTAGCGGGAAATGGGGGAATGAGCAGTTCTTC.

V and J are TRBV10-1 and TRBJ1-3; D unresolved. Germline CDR1 and CDR2: WNHNN and SYGVQD (reference sequence). The germline V and J ends were trimmed by 4 bases and 4 bases, with 14 bases remaining between them. The CDR3 contains 15 residues. CDR3 loop: CASSVSGDSGNTIYF. CDR3 nucleotide sequence: TGCGCCAGCAGTGTGAGCGGAGACTCAGGAAACACCATATATTTT.

This sequence joins TRBV6-5 and TRBJ2-1, with a possible D match to TRBD1 (5 bases). CDR1 and CDR2 from the germline V gene are MNHEY and SVGAGI. Trimming pared 8 bases from V and 7 bases from J, leaving 18 bases between. The CDR3 sequence is 14 residues long. As DNA, the CDR3 is TGTGCCAGCGAGGTTGGGGCAGGGCTGAATGAGCAGTTCTTC. Translated: CASEVGAGLNEQFF.

This chain connects TRBV19 to TRBJ1-2; the match to TRBD1 covers 11 bases. Germline V gene lookup returns CDR1 LNHDA and CDR2 SQIVND (reference sequence). The J segment lost 5 bases and the V segment lost 6 bases, leaving 5 bases of the junction unmatched. The CDR3 spans 14 residues. Here the CDR3 reads CASRAGTGGYGYTF. The CDR3 DNA is TGTGCCAGTAGGGCCGGGACAGGGGGATATGGCTACACCTTC.

The CDR3 here is CASSRQVNQPQHF. The CDR3, as DNA: TGTGCCAGCAGTAGACAGGTCAATCAGCCCCAGCATTTT. The J gene is TRBJ1-5, the V gene TRBV6-5; D is possibly TRBD1 (6 bases). CDR1 is MNHEY and CDR2 is SVGAGI in the germline V gene. This CDR3 is 13 amino acids long. V lost 5 bases and J lost 3, with 8 bases in between.

The chain links TRBV6-1 to TRBJ1-2, with no clear D. Deletions cut 2 bases from V and 9 bases from J, with 13 bases between. Germline assignment: CDR1 MNHNS and CDR2 SASEGT. CDR3 length equals 13 residues. CDR3 in DNA: TGTGCCAGCAGTGAAAGCCCCATATTAAGCTACACCTTC. Translated, it gives CASSESPILSYTF.

The rearrangement joins TRBV11-2 to TRBJ2-1; D ambiguous. CDR1 is SGHAT, CDR2 FQNNGV, per germline. The CDR3 spans 15 residues. Trimming left V 5 bases short and J 4 bases short, with 15 bases between. As DNA, the CDR3 is TGTGCCAGCAGCCTCCTCTTGCCCGGGTACAATGAGCAGTTCTTC. As protein: CASSLLLPGYNEQFF.

This clone appeared once. The chain carries TRBV28 and TRBJ2-7; possible D gene TRBD1, 5 bases. This CDR3 contains 12 residues. Germline values: CDR1 MDHEN, CDR2 SYDVKM. Between the trimmed V and J ends, which lost 8 bases and 4 bases, there was a span of 12 bases. The DNA for the CDR3 is TGTGCCAGCGACAGAAAAGGGTACGAGCAGTACTTC. Its translation is CASDRKGYEQYF.

The chain joins TRBV5-4 to TRBJ2-7, with 10 bases identical to TRBD2. With V trimmed by 2 bases and J by 5 bases, 7 bases remained unmatched. This CDR3 has 15 residues. The germline V gene encodes CDR1 SGHNT and CDR2 YYREEE (reference sequence). In DNA form, the CDR3 reads TGTGCCAGCAGCTTTCCGGGACTAGCGAACCACGAGCAGTACTTC. Its translation: CASSFPGLANHEQYF. The full variable domain, completed using reference TRBV5-4 and TRBJ2-7, is ETGVTQSPTHLIKTRGQQVTLRCSSQSGHNTVSWYQQALGQGPQFIFQYYREEENGRGNFPPRFSGLQFPNYSSELNVNALELDDSALYLCASSFPGLANHEQYFGPGTRLTVT.